This T cell receptor (beta chain) was captured in a study of shared clonotypes between healthy human individuals. Recent acute infections and vaccinations were absent in the healthy HIV-negative adult donors. With respect to this clone: Its antigen is not identified.

Data came from immunoSEQ multiplex PCR; TCRdb stores just in-frame clones and leaves some out. The sample consists of over 1.5 million clones, 95% to 99% of them appearing once. J gave up 4 bases and V 4 bases, and 7 bases lay outside the gene matches. This CDR3 spans 15 amino acids. From germline, CDR1 is MDHEN and CDR2 SYDVKM. Findings and limits, study-wide: Across subsets, estimated richness was generally greater for naive than for memory populations. In contrast to clonotypes shared by all four donors, non-shared clonotypes had lower generation probabilities.

The chain is built from TRBV28 and TRBJ2-5; 9 bases agree with TRBD2. This receptor was obtained from a man under 40 in good health. Sequenced: naive CD4+ T cells sorted from blood. Subset given: CD45RA+ positively selected. The CDR3 coding sequence is TGTGCCAGCAGTTACAGGACTAGCGCCCCAGAGACCCAGTACTTC. Residues: CASSYRTSAPETQYF.